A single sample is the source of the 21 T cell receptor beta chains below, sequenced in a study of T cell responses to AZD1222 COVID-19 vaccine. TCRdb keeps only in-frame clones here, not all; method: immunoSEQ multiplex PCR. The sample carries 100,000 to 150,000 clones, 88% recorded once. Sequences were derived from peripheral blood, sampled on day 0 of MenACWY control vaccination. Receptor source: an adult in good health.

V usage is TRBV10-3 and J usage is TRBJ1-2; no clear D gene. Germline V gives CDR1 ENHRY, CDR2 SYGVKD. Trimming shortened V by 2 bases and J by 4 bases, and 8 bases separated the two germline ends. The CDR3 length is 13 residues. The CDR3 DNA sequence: TGTGCCATCAGTGAGCGAAGTTCCTATGGCTACACCTTC. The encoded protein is CAISERSSYGYTF.

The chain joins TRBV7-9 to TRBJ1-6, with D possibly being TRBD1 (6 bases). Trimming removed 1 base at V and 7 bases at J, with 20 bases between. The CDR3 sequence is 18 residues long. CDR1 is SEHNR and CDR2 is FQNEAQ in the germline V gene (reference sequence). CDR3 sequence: CASSLGPLAGVANSPLHF. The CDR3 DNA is TGTGCCAGCAGCTTAGGCCCTCTTGCAGGGGTAGCAAATTCACCCCTCCACTTT.

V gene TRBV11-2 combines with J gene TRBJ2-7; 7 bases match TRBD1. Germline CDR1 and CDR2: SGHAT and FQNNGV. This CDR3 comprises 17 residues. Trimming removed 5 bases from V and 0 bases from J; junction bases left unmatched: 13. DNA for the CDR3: TGTGCCAGCAGCATCCGGTTAATGACAGGGACCTCCTACGAGCAGTACTTC. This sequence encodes CASSIRLMTGTSYEQYF.

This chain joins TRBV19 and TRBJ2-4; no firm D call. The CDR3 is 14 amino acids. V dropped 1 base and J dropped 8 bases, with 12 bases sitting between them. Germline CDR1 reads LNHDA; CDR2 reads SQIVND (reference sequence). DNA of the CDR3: TGTGCCAGTAGTATAGGGCCAGCCCCGGACATTCAGTACTTC. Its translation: CASSIGPAPDIQYF.

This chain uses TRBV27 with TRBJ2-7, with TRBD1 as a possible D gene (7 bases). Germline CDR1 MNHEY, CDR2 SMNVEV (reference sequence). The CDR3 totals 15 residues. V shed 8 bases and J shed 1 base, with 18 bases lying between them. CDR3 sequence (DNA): TGTGCCAGCCGAATCAGGGGGGAGACTTCCTACGAGCAGTACTTC. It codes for CASRIRGETSYEQYF.

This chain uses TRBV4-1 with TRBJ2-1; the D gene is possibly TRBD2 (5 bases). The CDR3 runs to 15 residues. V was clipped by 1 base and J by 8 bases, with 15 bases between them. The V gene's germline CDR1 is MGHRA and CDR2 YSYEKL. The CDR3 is CASSQGRARTDEQFF. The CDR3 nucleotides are TGCGCCAGCAGCCAAGGGCGGGCCCGTACGGATGAGCAGTTCTTC.

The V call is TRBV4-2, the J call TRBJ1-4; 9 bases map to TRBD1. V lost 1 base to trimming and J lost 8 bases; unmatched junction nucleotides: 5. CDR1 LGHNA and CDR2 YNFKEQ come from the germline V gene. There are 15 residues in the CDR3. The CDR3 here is CASSQVGTGNEKLFF. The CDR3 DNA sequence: TGTGCCAGCAGCCAAGTCGGGACAGGGAACGAAAAACTGTTTTTT.

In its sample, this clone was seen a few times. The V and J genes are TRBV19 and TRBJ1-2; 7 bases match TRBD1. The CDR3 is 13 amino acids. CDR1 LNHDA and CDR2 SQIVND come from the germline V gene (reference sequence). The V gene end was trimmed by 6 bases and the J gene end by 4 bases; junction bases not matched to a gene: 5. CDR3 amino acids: CASSPTGSYGYTF. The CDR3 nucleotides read TGTGCCAGTAGCCCGACAGGGAGCTATGGCTACACCTTC.

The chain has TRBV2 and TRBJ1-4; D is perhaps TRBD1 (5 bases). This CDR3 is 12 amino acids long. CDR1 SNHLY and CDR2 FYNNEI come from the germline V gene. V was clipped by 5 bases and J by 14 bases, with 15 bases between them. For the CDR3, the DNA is TGTGCCAGCAGTTTGGGACCATCAGGGCTGTTTTTT. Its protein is CASSLGPSGLFF. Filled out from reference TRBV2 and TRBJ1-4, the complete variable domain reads EPEVTQTPSHQVTQMGQEVILRCVPISNHLYFYWYRQILGQKVEFLVSFYNNEISEKSEIFDDQFSVERPDGSNFTLKIRSTKLEDSAMYFCASSLGPSGLFFGSGTQLSVL.

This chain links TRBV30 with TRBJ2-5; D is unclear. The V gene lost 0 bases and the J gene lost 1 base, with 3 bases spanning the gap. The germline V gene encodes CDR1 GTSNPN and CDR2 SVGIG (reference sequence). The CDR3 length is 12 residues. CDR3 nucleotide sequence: TGTGCCTGGAGTGTACCCCAAGAGACCCAGTACTTC. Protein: CAWSVPQETQYF.

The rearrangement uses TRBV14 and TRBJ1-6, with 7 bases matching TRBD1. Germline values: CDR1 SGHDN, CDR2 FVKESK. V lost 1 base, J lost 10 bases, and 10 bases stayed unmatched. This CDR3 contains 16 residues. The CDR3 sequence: CASSQGMDRFGSPLHF. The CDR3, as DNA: TGTGCCAGCAGCCAAGGAATGGACAGGTTCGGATCACCCCTCCACTTT.

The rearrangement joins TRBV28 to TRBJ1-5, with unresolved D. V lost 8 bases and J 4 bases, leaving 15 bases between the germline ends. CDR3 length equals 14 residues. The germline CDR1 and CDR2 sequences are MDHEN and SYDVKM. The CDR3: CASVTGSLNQPQHF. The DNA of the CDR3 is TGTGCCAGCGTGACCGGGTCGCTGAATCAGCCCCAGCATTTT.

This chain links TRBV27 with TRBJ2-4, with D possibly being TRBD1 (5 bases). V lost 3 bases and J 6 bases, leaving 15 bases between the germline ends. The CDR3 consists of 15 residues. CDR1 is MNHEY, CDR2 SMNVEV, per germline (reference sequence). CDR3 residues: CASSFRPGKLNIQYF. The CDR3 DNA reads TGTGCCAGCAGTTTTAGGCCAGGGAAGTTAAACATTCAGTACTTC.

CDR3 protein: CATSDLGRGVQNNEQFF. CDR3 DNA: TGTGCCACCAGTGATTTGGGGCGCGGCGTGCAAAACAATGAGCAGTTCTTC. The chain has TRBV24-1 and TRBJ2-1; D unclear. The CDR3 totals 17 residues. Looked up from germline, CDR1 is KGHDR and CDR2 is SFDVKD. Trimming pared 0 bases from V and 5 bases from J, leaving 16 bases between.

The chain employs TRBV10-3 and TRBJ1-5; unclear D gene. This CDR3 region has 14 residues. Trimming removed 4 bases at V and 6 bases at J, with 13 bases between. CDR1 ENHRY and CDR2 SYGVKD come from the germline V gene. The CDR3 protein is CAISVGGGGQPQHF. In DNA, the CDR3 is TGTGCCATCAGTGTCGGAGGAGGAGGTCAGCCCCAGCATTTT.

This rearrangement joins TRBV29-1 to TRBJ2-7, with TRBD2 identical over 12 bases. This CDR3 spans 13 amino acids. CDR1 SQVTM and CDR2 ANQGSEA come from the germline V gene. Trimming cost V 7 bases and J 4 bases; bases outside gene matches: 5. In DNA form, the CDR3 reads TGCAGCGCTCGGGGACTAGCGGGTTACGAGCAGTACTTC. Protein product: CSARGLAGYEQYF.

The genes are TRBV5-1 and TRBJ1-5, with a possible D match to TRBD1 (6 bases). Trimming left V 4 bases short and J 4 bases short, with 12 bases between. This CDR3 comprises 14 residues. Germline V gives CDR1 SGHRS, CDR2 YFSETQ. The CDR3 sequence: CASSELGANQPQHF. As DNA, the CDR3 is TGCGCCAGCAGCGAGTTGGGGGCAAATCAGCCCCAGCATTTT.

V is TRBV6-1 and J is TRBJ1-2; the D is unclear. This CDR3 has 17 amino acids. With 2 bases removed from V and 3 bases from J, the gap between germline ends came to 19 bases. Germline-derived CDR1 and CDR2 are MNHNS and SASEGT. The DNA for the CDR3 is TGTGCCAGCAGTGAACTGGTTAGTCAGAGGGATTACTATGGCTACACCTTC. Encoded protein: CASSELVSQRDYYGYTF.

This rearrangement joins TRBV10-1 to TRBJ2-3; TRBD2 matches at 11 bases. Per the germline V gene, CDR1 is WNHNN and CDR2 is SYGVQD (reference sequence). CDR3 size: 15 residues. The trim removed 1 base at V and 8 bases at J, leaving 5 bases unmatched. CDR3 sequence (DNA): TGCGCCAGCAGTGAGTTAGCGGGAGGGCCAGGTACGCAGTATTTT. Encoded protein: CASSELAGGPGTQYF.

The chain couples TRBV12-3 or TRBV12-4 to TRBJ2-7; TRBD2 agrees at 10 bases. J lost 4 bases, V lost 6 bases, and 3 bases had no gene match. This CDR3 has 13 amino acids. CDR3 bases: TGTGCCAGCAGATCTAGCGGGAGTTACGAGCAGTACTTC. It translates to CASRSSGSYEQYF.

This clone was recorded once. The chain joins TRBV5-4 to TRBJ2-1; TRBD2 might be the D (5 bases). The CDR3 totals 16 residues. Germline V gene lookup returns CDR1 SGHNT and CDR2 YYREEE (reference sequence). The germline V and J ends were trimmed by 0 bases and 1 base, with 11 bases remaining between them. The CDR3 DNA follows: TGTGCCAGCAGCTTGGCGGGGTCGGCATCCTACAATGAGCAGTTCTTC. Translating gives CASSLAGSASYNEQFF. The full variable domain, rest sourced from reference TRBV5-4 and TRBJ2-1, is ETGVTQSPTHLIKTRGQQVTLRCSSQSGHNTVSWYQQALGQGPQFIFQYYREEENGRGNFPPRFSGLQFPNYSSELNVNALELDDSALYLCASSLAGSASYNEQFFGPGTRLTVL.